The 6 T cell receptor beta chains in this list originate from one sample, sequenced in a study of radiotherapy plus CTLA-4 blockade in lung cancer. Clones were read by immunoSEQ multiplex PCR, and TCRdb kept only the in-frame ones, dropping some. The data hold about 24,000 clones, with 71% observed a single time. This specimen was peripheral blood, taken from a patient treated with radiotherapy plus ipilimumab. The receptors stem from a human donor with non-small cell lung cancer whose response to radiotherapy plus ipilimumab could not be evaluated.

This clone was observed once. V gene TRBV5-1 combines with J gene TRBJ2-5; the match to TRBD1 covers 10 bases. V dropped 4 bases and J dropped 3; count of bases not matched to a gene: 3. The CDR3 runs 14 residues. Germline lookup yields CDR1 SGHRS and CDR2 YFSETQ. Here the CDR3 DNA reads TGCGCCAGCAGCCAGGGACAGGGGAAAGAGACCCAGTACTTC. It is translated as CASSQGQGKETQYF.

In its sample, this clone was seen a few times. The chain carries TRBV2 and TRBJ1-5; unclear D gene. The V and J ends lost 2 bases and 5 bases respectively, with 7 bases between them. The V gene's germline CDR1 is SNHLY and CDR2 FYNNEI. This CDR3 is 13 amino acids long. In DNA form, the CDR3 reads TGTGCCAGCAGTGAAAGCGCATATCAGCCCCAGCATTTT. Translating gives CASSESAYQPQHF.

This clone was detected only a few times. The rearrangement uses TRBV27 and TRBJ2-5; 10 positions agree with TRBD1. Germline V CDR1 and CDR2: MNHEY, SMNVEV (reference sequence). This CDR3 spans 15 amino acids. V shed 5 bases and J 4 bases; nucleotides not matched to a gene: 7. The CDR3 loop is CASSQDRGARETQYF. CDR3 coding DNA: TGTGCCAGCAGTCAGGACAGGGGGGCGAGAGAGACCCAGTACTTC.

The DNA for the CDR3 is TGCGCCAGCAGCAGAACAGGGAACACCGGGGAGCTGTTTTTT. Protein product: CASSRTGNTGELFF. This sequence joins TRBV5-1 and TRBJ2-2; the D gene is possibly TRBD1 (5 bases). The CDR3 is made up of 14 amino acids. The germline V and J ends were trimmed by 4 bases and 1 base, with 8 bases remaining between them. Germline CDR1 reads SGHRS; CDR2 reads YFSETQ.

The rearrangement joins TRBV27 to TRBJ2-7; D might be TRBD1 (5 bases). Per germline, CDR1 MNHEY and CDR2 SMNVEV (reference sequence). This CDR3 region has 12 residues. V lost 6 bases to trimming and J lost 0 bases, with 6 bases between them. The CDR3 here is CASRGLSYEQYF. CDR3 sequence (DNA): TGTGCCAGCAGGGGGCTCTCCTACGAGCAGTACTTC.

The chain recombines TRBV30 with TRBJ2-7; 8 bases line up with TRBD1. V gave up 5 bases and J gave up 0 bases; unmatched junction bases: 3. Germline V gene data show CDR1 as GTSNPN and CDR2 as SVGIG (reference sequence). The CDR3 contains 13 residues. In nucleotides, the CDR3 is TGTGCCTGGCCGACAGGGGACTCCTACGAGCAGTACTTC. Translating it yields CAWPTGDSYEQYF.